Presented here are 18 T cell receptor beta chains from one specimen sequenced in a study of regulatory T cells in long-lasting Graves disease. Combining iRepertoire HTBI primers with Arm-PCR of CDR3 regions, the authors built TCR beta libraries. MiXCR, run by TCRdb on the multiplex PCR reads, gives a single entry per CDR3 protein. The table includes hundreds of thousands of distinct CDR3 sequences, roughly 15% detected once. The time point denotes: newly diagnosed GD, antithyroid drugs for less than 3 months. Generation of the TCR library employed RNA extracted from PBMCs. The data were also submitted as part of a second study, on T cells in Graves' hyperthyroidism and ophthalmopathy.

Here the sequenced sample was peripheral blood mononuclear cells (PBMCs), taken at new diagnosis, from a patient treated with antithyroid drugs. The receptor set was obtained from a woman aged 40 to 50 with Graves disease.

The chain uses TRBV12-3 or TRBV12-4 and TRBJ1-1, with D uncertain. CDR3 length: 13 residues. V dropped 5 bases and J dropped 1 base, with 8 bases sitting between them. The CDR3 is CASSPLRNTEAFF. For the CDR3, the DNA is TGTGCCAGCAGTCCCCTGAGGAACACTGAAGCTTTCTTT.

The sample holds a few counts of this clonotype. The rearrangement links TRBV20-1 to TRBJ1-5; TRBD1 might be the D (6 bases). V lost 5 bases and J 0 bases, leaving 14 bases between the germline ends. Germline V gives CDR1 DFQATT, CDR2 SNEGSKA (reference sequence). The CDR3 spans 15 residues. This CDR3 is CSALPGTNSNQPQHF. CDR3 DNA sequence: TGCAGTGCTCTACCCGGGACAAATAGCAATCAGCCCCAGCATTTT.

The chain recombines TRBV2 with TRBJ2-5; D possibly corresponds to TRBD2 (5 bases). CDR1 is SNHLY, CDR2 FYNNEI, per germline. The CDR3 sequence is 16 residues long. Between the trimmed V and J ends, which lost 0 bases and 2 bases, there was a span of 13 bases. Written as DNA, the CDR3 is TGTGCCAGCAGTGAAGCGCTCGGGGTGGTACAAGAGACCCAGTACTTC. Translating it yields CASSEALGVVQETQYF.

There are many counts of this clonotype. The CDR3 DNA reads TGTGCCAGCAGCCCAGCTTACTTAAGGGGTTCACCCCTCCACTTT. Its translation is CASSPAYLRGSPLHF. The chain employs TRBV11-3 and TRBJ1-6, with D perhaps matching TRBD1 (5 bases). Trimming stripped 5 bases from V and 9 bases from J, with 17 bases between. CDR3 size: 15 residues. Looked up from germline, CDR1 is SGHNT and CDR2 is YENEEA.

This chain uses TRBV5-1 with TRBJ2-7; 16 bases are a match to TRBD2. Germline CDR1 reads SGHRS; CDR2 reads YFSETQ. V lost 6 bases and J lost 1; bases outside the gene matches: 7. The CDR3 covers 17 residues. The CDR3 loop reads CASKGLAGGPVSYEQYF. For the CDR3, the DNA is TGCGCCAGCAAGGGACTAGCGGGAGGGCCAGTATCCTACGAGCAGTACTTC.

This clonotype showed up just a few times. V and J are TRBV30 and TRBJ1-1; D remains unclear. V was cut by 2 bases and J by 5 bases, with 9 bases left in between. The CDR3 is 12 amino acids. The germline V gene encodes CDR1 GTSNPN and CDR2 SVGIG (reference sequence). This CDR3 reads CAWSRAGTEAFF. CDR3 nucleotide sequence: TGTGCCTGGAGTAGGGCGGGGACTGAAGCTTTCTTT.

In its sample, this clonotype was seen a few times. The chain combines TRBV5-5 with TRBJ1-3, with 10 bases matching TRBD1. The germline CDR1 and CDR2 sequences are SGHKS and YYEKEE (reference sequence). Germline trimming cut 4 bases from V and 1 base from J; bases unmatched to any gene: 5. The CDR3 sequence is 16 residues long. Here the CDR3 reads CASSGRQGASGNTIYF. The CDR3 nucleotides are TGTGCCAGCAGCGGGCGACAGGGGGCTTCTGGAAACACCATATATTTT. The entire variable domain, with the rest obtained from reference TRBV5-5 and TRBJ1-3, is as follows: DAGVTQSPTHLIKTRGQQVTLRCSPISGHKSVSWYQQVLGQGPQFIFQYYEKEERGRGNFPDRFSARQFPNYSSELNVNALLLGDSALYLCASSGRQGASGNTIYFGEGSWLTVV.

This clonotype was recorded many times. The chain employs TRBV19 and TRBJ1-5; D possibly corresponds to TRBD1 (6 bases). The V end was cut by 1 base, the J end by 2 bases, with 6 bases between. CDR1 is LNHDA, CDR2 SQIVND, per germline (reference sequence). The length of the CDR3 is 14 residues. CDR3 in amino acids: CASSIGQGNQPQHF. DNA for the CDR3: TGTGCCAGTAGTATAGGACAGGGCAATCAGCCCCAGCATTTT. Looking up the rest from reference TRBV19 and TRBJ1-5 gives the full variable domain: DGGITQSPKYLFRKEGQNVTLSCEQNLNHDAMYWYRQDPGQGLRLIYYSQIVNDFQKGDIAEGYSVSREKKESFPLTVTSAQKNPTAFYLCASSIGQGNQPQHFGDGTRLSIL.

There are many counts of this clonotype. The CDR3 sequence is CASPLAPTYNEQFF. In DNA form, the CDR3 reads TGTGCCAGCCCCCTGGCGCCTACCTACAATGAGCAGTTCTTC. The V and J genes are TRBV28 and TRBJ2-1; D not resolved. Germline values: CDR1 MDHEN, CDR2 SYDVKM. CDR3 size: 14 residues. Between the trimmed V and J ends, which lost 8 bases and 2 bases, there was a span of 13 bases.

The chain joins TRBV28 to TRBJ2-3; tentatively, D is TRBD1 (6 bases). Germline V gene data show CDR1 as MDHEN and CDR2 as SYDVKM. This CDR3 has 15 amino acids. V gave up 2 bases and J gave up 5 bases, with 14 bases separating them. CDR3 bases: TGTGCCAGCAGTTTAGGGGACACCCGCGGAGATACGCAGTATTTT. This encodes CASSLGDTRGDTQYF.

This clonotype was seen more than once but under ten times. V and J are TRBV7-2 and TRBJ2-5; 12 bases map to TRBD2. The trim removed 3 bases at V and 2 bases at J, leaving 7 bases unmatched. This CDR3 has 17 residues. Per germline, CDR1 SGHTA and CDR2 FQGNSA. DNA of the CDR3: TGTGCCAGCAGCTTGAATCTAGCGGGGGGGCTTCAAGAGACCCAGTACTTC. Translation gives CASSLNLAGGLQETQYF.

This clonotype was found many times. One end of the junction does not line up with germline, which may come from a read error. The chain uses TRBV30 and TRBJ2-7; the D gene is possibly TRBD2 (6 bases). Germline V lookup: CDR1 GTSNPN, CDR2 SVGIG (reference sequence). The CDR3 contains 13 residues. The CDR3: CAGSERAAYEQYF. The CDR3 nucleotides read TGTGCCGGGAGTGAGCGGGCAGCCTACGAGCAGTACTTC.

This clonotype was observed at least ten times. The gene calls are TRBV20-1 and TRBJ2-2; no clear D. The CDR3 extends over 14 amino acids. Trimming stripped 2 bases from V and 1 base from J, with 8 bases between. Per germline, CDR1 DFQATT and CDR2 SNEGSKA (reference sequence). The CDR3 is CSARKQQNTGELFF. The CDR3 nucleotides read TGCAGTGCTAGAAAACAGCAGAACACCGGGGAGCTGTTTTTT.

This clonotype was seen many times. CDR3 in DNA: TGCGCCAGCAGCGACCGGGACATTTCCTACGAGCAGTACTTC. Protein product: CASSDRDISYEQYF. The chain carries TRBV5-1 and TRBJ2-7; maybe TRBD1 (6 bases). Germline loops: CDR1 SGHRS, CDR2 YFSETQ. With 4 bases removed from V and 1 base from J, the gap between germline ends came to 12 bases. The CDR3 is 14 residues long.

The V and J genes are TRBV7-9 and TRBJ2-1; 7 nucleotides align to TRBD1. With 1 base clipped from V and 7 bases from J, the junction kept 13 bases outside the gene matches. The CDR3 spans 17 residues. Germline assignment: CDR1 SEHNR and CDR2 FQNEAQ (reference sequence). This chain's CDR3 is CASSLGVGTAPGNEQFF. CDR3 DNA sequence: TGTGCCAGCAGCTTAGGGGTTGGGACAGCGCCGGGAAATGAGCAGTTCTTC.

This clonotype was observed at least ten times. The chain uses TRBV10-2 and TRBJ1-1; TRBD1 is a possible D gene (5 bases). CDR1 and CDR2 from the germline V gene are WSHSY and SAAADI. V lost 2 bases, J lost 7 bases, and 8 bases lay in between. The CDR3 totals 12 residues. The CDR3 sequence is CASSEAGSEAFF. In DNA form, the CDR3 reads TGCGCCAGCAGTGAGGCAGGGAGTGAAGCTTTCTTT.

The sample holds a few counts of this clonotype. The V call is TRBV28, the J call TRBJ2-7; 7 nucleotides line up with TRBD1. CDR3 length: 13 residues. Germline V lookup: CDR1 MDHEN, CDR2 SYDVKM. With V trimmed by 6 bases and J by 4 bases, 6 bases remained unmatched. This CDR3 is CASRTTGLYEQYF. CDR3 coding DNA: TGTGCCAGCAGAACGACAGGGCTGTACGAGCAGTACTTC.

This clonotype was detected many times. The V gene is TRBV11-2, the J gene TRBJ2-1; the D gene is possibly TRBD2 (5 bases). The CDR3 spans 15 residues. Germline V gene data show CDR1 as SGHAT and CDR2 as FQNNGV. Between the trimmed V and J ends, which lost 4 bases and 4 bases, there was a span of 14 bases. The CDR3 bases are TGTGCCAGCAGCTCGGAGGACTGGCTTTACAATGAGCAGTTCTTC. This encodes CASSSEDWLYNEQFF.